This record concerns one T cell receptor beta chain sequence. Repertoires were generated with immunoSEQ multiplex PCR, while TCRdb's copy carries only in-frame clones and drops some. The table includes 2 million or so clones, roughly 95% detected once. V gave up 1 base and J gave up 2 bases, with 14 bases separating them. The germline V gene has CDR1 SGHAT and CDR2 FQNNGV. CDR3 length equals 16 residues. The data belong to a study of shared clonotypes between healthy human individuals. Naive-designated CD8 cells lacked CD45RO, were positively enriched for CCR7, and omitted terminally differentiated effector memory CD45RA+ cells.

The gene calls are TRBV11-2 and TRBJ2-5, with D perhaps TRBD2 (6 bases). The sequence was obtained from a man younger than 30 in good health. Sequences were obtained from naive CD8+ T cells sorted from blood. In nucleotides, the CDR3 is TGTGCCAGCAGCTTAGGGGTCTTAGCGGCACAAGAGACCCAGTACTTC. Protein product: CASSLGVLAAQETQYF. Full variable domain (remainder filled in from reference TRBV11-2 and TRBJ2-5): EAGVAQSPRYKIIEKRQSVAFWCNPISGHATLYWYQQILGQGPKLLIQFQNNGVVDDSQLPKDRFSAERLKGVDSTLKIQPAKLEDSAVYLCASSLGVLAAQETQYFGPGTRLLVL.